This T cell receptor delta chain appears in the sequencing data of a study of Vδ1+ human thymocytes (dated by TCRdb to the late 2010s). About the full investigation: As a data resource, the study described the mRNA-level TRG and TRD CDR3 repertoires of highly purified Vdelta1+ thymocytes obtained from young children. Validation of the multiplex-based CDR3 amplicon strategy against 5'RACE-based CDR3 amplicon generation methods had been performed previously. What the research found in general, with its limitations: Because no clustering by age or sex was seen, donors were not stratified by age or sex in the analyses. Despite high sort purity, approximately 19% of thymic TRD sequences were Vdelta2 (and few Vdelta3), unlike peripheral blood Vdelta1+ controls. Because unexpected Vdelta2 sequences could lead to misinterpretation of bulk repertoire data, the authors recommended using highly purified populations and validating at the single-cell level. Donors shared many TRG clonotypes (up to roughly 6.9x10^3), but TRD repertoires were essentially private, with at most 130 shared. Unlike the oligoclonal repertoires in peripheral blood, the thymic TRG and TRD repertoires appeared highly polyclonal, with Gaussian CDR3 length distributions.

The CDR3 holds 14 amino acids from the cysteine to the phenylalanine. The only DNA kept is the CDR3, 42 bases in frame from the first base. The germline V gene gives CDR1 as TSWWSYY and CDR2 as QGS. V drops 1 base and J drops 5 bases, leaving 11 bases in between. RNA extraction was carried out with the RNeasy mini kit, and reverse transcription was then done using Superscript III. Multiplex PCR was used to generate CDR3 amplicons, with pooled V-gene forward primers and a constant-region reverse primer carrying Illumina adaptor overhangs. After gel purification, the amplicons were indexed with Nextera index primers during approximately 8 additional PCR cycles and then purified using AMPure XP beads. Sequencing of the libraries was done on an Illumina MiSeq using paired-end 250 bp reads, dual indexing and a roughly 19% PhiX spike-in. On the authors' methods: Reads were quality checked with FastQC, and TRG read pairs were merged with ea-utils fastq-join. IMGT/HighV-QUEST was used to annotate sequences, retaining only productive sequences with an unambiguous V-gene assignment, and each clonotype was defined by an identical CDR3 sequence. VDJtools 1.1.1, tcR 2.2.3, Treemap and vegan Shannon diversity in R 3.4.4 were used for downstream analysis. TCRdb recomputed clones from the public reads with CATT; identical DNA rows were then combined. TCRdb assigned the V and J calls; the authors' analysis was not used. Here the sample has over 45,000 delta-chain clones; 15% occur a single time. The ten largest clones add up to roughly 0.5% of the sample.

Thymic samples were depleted of alphabeta T cells, then CD3+ TCRVdelta1+ TCRVdelta2- thymocytes were FACS-sorted. The purity of the sorted Vdelta1+ thymocytes fell between roughly 98% and 99.6%. The thymic specimens were obtained from 7 or 8 paediatric patients, aged about 5 days to 17 months, who were having corrective cardiac surgery. Thymic tissue was dispersed, and mononuclear cells were isolated on a Histopaque-1077 density gradient. Staining used anti-TCRVdelta1 clone TS8.2, anti-TCRVdelta2 clone B6, anti-CD3 clone HIT3a and anti-TCRalphabeta clone IP26 antibodies. As regards this clone: It has no known antigen specificity. Base-call qualities are not available, and no considerably larger clone is one nucleotide away.

The specimen was Vdelta1+ gamma-delta thymocytes from the thymus. The cell subset or site label corresponds to: FACS-sorted CD3+ TCRalphabeta- TCRVdelta1+ TCRVdelta2- thymocytes. The rearrangement combines TRDV1 with TRDJ1; no D gene call is confident. This sequence was found in a boy under two years old who had congenital heart surgery. The CDR3 is CALGEQAGPDKLIF. The DNA reads as follows: TGTGCTCTTGGGGAACAAGCCGGGCCGGATAAACTCATCTTT.